These 3 T cell receptor beta chains were all obtained from the same sample, sequenced in a study of tissue T cells after allogeneic stem cell transplantation. Sample time point: mouse harvest day 14 after allogeneic transplant. Each mouse received 10^7 T-cell-depleted marrow cells plus 10^6 splenic CD5+ T cells by tail vein. TCRdb keeps only in-frame clones here, not all; method: immunoSEQ multiplex PCR. The sample has several thousand clones; 50% are singletons. Sequencing was done on a sample of gut tissue. The receptors were gathered from a female BALB/c mouse given C57BL/6 T cells with graft-versus-host disease after an allogeneic hematopoietic cell transplant.

The count of this clone is one. A read error likely explains this, since a far larger clone differs by one base. The gene names given are mouse names. The read comes to an end 1 residue before the CDR3 does, leaving the germline J gene to fill in the end. The chain couples TRBV13-2 to TRBJ2-7; weak D call: TRBD1 (6 bases). Germline V CDR1 and CDR2: NNHNN, SYGAGS (reference sequence). V lost 2 bases to trimming and J lost 4 bases, with 10 bases between them. The CDR3 is 13 residues long. The part of the CDR3 DNA that was read is TGTGCCAGCGGTGAGGGACAAGTATATGAACAGTAC. It yields the protein CASGEGQVYEQY. In full, the CDR3 is CASGEGQVYEQYF.

Of note for this clone: Germline and genes: mouse. The CDR3 reads CASSDGGIQDTQYF. CDR3 bases read: TGTGCCAGCAGTGATGGGGGGATCCAAGACACCCAGTAC. This chain joins TRBV13-1 and TRBJ2-5; D may be TRBD1 or TRBD2 (5 bases each). The read stops 1 residue short of the end of the CDR3; the missing end is completed from the germline J gene. Germline lookup yields CDR1 NSHNY and CDR2 SYGAGN. Trimming removed 0 bases from V and 2 bases from J, with 7 bases in between. The CDR3 contains 14 residues.

About this clone itself: Gene and germline names: mouse. The read halts 1 residue ahead of the CDR3 end, with the missing end drawn from the germline J gene. The chain recombines TRBV12-1 with TRBJ1-4; 9 positions agree with TRBD1. The CDR3 sequence is 15 residues long. Germline V CDR1 and CDR2: SGHSN, HYEKVE. With 0 bases clipped from V and 6 bases from J, the junction kept 4 bases outside the gene matches. Incomplete CDR3 DNA: TGTGCCAGCTCTCTCGACCACAGGGGGCACGAAAGATTATTT. This encodes CASSLDHRGHERLF. The full CDR3 protein is CASSLDHRGHERLFF.